These 13 T cell receptor beta chains came from one sample sequenced in a study of OX40 agonist ivuxolimab in advanced cancers. The assay was immunoSEQ multiplex PCR, and TCRdb's table has in-frame clones only and misses some. The sample holds around 86,000 clones, 85% to 95% seen once. Specimen: CD4+ or CD8+ T cells sorted from blood, collected in a trial of the OX40 agonist ivuxolimab. These receptors originate from an adult with an advanced solid tumor such as melanoma, head and neck, liver or kidney cancer.

The genes are TRBV4-3 and TRBJ2-1; 7 nucleotides match TRBD2. V was pared by 2 bases and J by 7 bases, with 11 bases of the junction left unmatched. The CDR3 runs to 16 residues. CDR1 and CDR2 (germline): LGHNA, YSLEER. The CDR3 DNA reads TGCGCCAGCAGCCAATGGGTGGTGGGAGGGAGGAATGAGCAGTTCTTC. It codes for CASSQWVVGGRNEQFF.

In this sample, this clone turned up once. This chain links TRBV27 with TRBJ2-7; 8 bases map to TRBD1. The CDR3 is made up of 13 amino acids. CDR1 and CDR2 from the germline V gene are MNHEY and SMNVEV (reference sequence). J lost 1 base, V lost 6 bases, and 2 bases had no gene match. The CDR3 DNA follows: TGTGCCAGCAGGTACAGGGGGTCCTACGAGCAGTACTTC. Its translation is CASRYRGSYEQYF.

The J gene is TRBJ2-2, the V gene TRBV11-2; no reliable D call. Germline loops: CDR1 SGHAT, CDR2 FQNNGV. V gave up 3 bases and J gave up 5 bases, with 19 bases separating them. The CDR3 sequence is 17 residues long. CDR3 amino acids: CASSFGSPTKLTGELFF. DNA of the CDR3: TGTGCCAGCAGCTTCGGTTCCCCAACAAAATTAACCGGGGAGCTGTTTTTT.

V gene TRBV19 combines with J gene TRBJ1-1; the D is unclear. The CDR3 is 14 residues long. Trimming removed 7 bases at V and 1 base at J, with 13 bases between. Germline V lookup: CDR1 LNHDA, CDR2 SQIVND (reference sequence). CDR3 loop: CASTPFRRNTEAFF. The CDR3 DNA is TGTGCCAGTACCCCCTTCAGGCGGAACACTGAAGCTTTCTTT.

The chain employs TRBV11-1 and TRBJ2-7; D not resolved. Germline CDR1 is SGHAT and CDR2 is FQDESV (reference sequence). The CDR3 has 11 amino acids. Trimming took off 6 bases at V and 7 bases at J, with 10 bases between the two ends. The CDR3 loop is CASRGEKEQYF. The CDR3, as DNA: TGTGCCAGCAGGGGTGAGAAGGAGCAGTACTTC.

The chain is built from TRBV13 and TRBJ2-1, with D possibly TRBD2 on 6 matching bases. Per germline, CDR1 PRHDT and CDR2 FYEKMQ (reference sequence). The germline V and J ends were trimmed by 5 bases and 0 bases, with 14 bases remaining between them. The CDR3 covers 16 residues. CDR3 sequence: CASSPEEGYSYNEQFF. Here the CDR3 DNA reads TGTGCCAGCAGCCCCGAGGAGGGTTACTCCTACAATGAGCAGTTCTTC. Full variable domain (remainder filled in from reference TRBV13 and TRBJ2-1): AAGVIQSPRHLIKEKRETATLKCYPIPRHDTVYWYQQGPGQDPQFLISFYEKMQSDKGSIPDRFSAQQFSDYHSELNMSSLELGDSALYFCASSPEEGYSYNEQFFGPGTRLTVL.

The V gene is TRBV7-9, the J gene TRBJ2-3, with TRBD2 matching 7 bases. Germline trimming cut 4 bases from V and 3 bases from J; bases unmatched to any gene: 13. CDR1 SEHNR and CDR2 FQNEAQ come from the germline V gene (reference sequence). The CDR3 totals 17 residues. The CDR3 DNA reads as TGTGCCAGCAGCTCCGACATGGAGCGGGGCCTTACAGATACGCAGTATTTT. Translation gives CASSSDMERGLTDTQYF.

V gene TRBV27 combines with J gene TRBJ2-4, with D perhaps matching TRBD2 (5 bases). CDR1 is MNHEY and CDR2 is SMNVEV in the germline V gene (reference sequence). The CDR3 consists of 13 residues. V was cut by 3 bases and J by 8 bases, with 11 bases left in between. As DNA, the CDR3 is TGTGCCAGCAGTTTGAGGGATTCCGACATTCAGTACTTC. Its protein is CASSLRDSDIQYF.

This clone was counted a single time. V is TRBV27 and J is TRBJ2-1; unclear D gene. Germline V gene sequence: CDR1 MNHEY, CDR2 SMNVEV (reference sequence). V gave up 8 bases and J gave up 4 bases, with 6 bases separating them. The CDR3 totals 11 residues. The CDR3 reads CASGVYNEQFF. The CDR3, as DNA: TGTGCCAGCGGGGTGTACAATGAGCAGTTCTTC.

This clone is a singleton in its sample. The V gene is TRBV13, the J gene TRBJ1-2; weak D call: TRBD1 (6 bases). Germline V lookup: CDR1 PRHDT, CDR2 FYEKMQ (reference sequence). The V end was cut by 1 base, the J end by 6 bases, with 15 bases between. This CDR3 region has 15 residues. The CDR3 DNA is TGTGCCAGCAGCTTAGAGGTTCAGGGGTGGGATGGCTACACCTTC. It translates to CASSLEVQGWDGYTF. Combining the CDR3 with reference TRBV13 and TRBJ1-2 gives the whole variable domain AAGVIQSPRHLIKEKRETATLKCYPIPRHDTVYWYQQGPGQDPQFLISFYEKMQSDKGSIPDRFSAQQFSDYHSELNMSSLELGDSALYFCASSLEVQGWDGYTFGSGTRLTVV.

The chain links TRBV30 to TRBJ2-5, with D possibly TRBD1 on 5 matching bases. Germline CDR1 is GTSNPN and CDR2 is SVGIG (reference sequence). This CDR3 is 15 amino acids long. V dropped 5 bases and J dropped 4 bases, with 20 bases sitting between them. The CDR3 region is CAWSRALSLSETQYF. As DNA, the CDR3 is TGTGCCTGGTCCAGGGCCCTCTCCCTCTCAGAGACCCAGTACTTC.

The chain uses TRBV7-9 and TRBJ2-2; D gene unclear. V dropped 5 bases and J dropped 2 bases, with 12 bases sitting between them. CDR1 and CDR2 (germline): SEHNR, FQNEAQ (reference sequence). The CDR3 covers 15 residues. CDR3 bases: TGTGCCAGCAGCCCGAAAAATGGAAACACCGGGGAGCTGTTTTTT. Encoded protein: CASSPKNGNTGELFF.

The V call is TRBV13, the J call TRBJ2-5; a weak D match, TRBD1 (6 bases). The CDR3 covers 15 residues. V shed 2 bases and J shed 2 bases, with 12 bases lying between them. In germline, CDR1 is PRHDT, CDR2 FYEKMQ (reference sequence). The CDR3 spells CASSLRDITQETQYF. Written as DNA, the CDR3 is TGTGCCAGCAGCTTAAGGGACATTACTCAAGAGACCCAGTACTTC.